This TCR beta chain came from a study of shared clonotypes between healthy human individuals. Regarding this clone: The antigen is not known.

V dropped 6 bases and J dropped 5 bases, with 19 bases sitting between them. From germline, CDR1 is MRHNA and CDR2 SNTAGT. The CDR3 has 15 amino acids. Study observations and caveats: Memory subsets had estimated richness that was generally smaller than that of naive subsets.

Sorted-subset replicate PCRs used 200 ng DNA, 25,000 to 30,000 T cell genomes. Here immunoSEQ multiplex PCR was the method, and the copy in TCRdb shows in-frame clones only, minus some. This table holds a few million clones, 95% found once. The source of this sequence is a man between 18 and 35 years old in good health. V gene TRBV6-4 combines with J gene TRBJ2-5; possible D gene TRBD2, 6 bases. The sequenced sample consisted of naive CD4+ T cells sorted from blood. Subset of the sample: CD45RA+ positively selected. CDR3 nucleotides: TGTGCCAGCAGCCCTTTTGGAGGGACGGTGGAGACCCAGTACTTC. Amino acid sequence: CASSPFGGTVETQYF.